Following are 26 T cell receptor beta chains from one sample sequenced in a study of cytomegalovirus exposure and HLA in healthy donors. Repertoires were generated with immunoSEQ multiplex PCR, while TCRdb's copy carries only in-frame clones and drops some. This sample carries 130,000 or so clones, approximately 87% of them seen once, and the ten largest clones take 2% to 2.5%. What was sequenced was PBMCs. These TCRs come from a woman under 40 in good health and CMV-seronegative.

The chain joins TRBV11-3 to TRBJ2-7; TRBD1 is a possible D gene (5 bases). The germline V gene has CDR1 SGHNT and CDR2 YENEEA. The CDR3 loop spans 12 amino acids. V gave up 5 bases and J gave up 4 bases, with 9 bases separating them. In nucleotides, the CDR3 is TGTGCCAGCAGCCTACAGGAATACGAGCAGTACTTC. The encoded protein is CASSLQEYEQYF.

The sample holds one count of this clone. CDR3 bases: TGTGCCAGTAGTGGAAGCAGGGGATTCGCGCCCTATAGCAATCAGCCCCAGCATTTT. This encodes CASSGSRGFAPYSNQPQHF. The J gene is TRBJ1-5, the V gene TRBV19, with D maybe TRBD1 (6 bases). With 5 bases removed from V and 0 bases from J, the gap between germline ends came to 23 bases. In germline, CDR1 is LNHDA, CDR2 SQIVND (reference sequence). The CDR3 covers 19 residues.

The rearrangement uses TRBV10-3 and TRBJ2-3; TRBD2 aligns across 12 bases. After removal of 10 bases from V and 5 bases from J, the junction contained 7 bases not matched to a gene. Germline assignment: CDR1 ENHRY and CDR2 SYGVKD. The CDR3 covers 14 residues. This chain's CDR3 is CATATSGGGDTQYF. Written as DNA, the CDR3 is TGTGCCACCGCGACTAGCGGGGGAGGAGATACGCAGTATTTT.

This chain joins TRBV19 and TRBJ1-2, with 8 bases fitting TRBD1. The CDR3 is 14 residues long. Germline V gene sequence: CDR1 LNHDA, CDR2 SQIVND (reference sequence). V lost 5 bases, J lost 7 bases, and 9 bases stayed unmatched. The chain's CDR3 is CASSRRDRGGGYTF. The CDR3 DNA is TGTGCCAGTAGTCGCCGCGACAGGGGAGGTGGCTACACCTTC. The full variable domain, in which reference TRBV19 and TRBJ1-2 provide the parts outside the CDR3, is DGGITQSPKYLFRKEGQNVTLSCEQNLNHDAMYWYRQDPGQGLRLIYYSQIVNDFQKGDIAEGYSVSREKKESFPLTVTSAQKNPTAFYLCASSRRDRGGGYTFGSGTRLTVV.

The chain couples TRBV6-6 to TRBJ2-7; 8 bases map to TRBD2. Germline CDR1 and CDR2: MNHNY and SVGAGI (reference sequence). Trimming cost V 7 bases and J 3 bases; bases outside gene matches: 14. The CDR3 runs 16 residues. The CDR3 region has the DNA TGTGCCAGCAAGAGCAGGACGGGACTAGACCTCTACGAGCAGTACTTC. It encodes CASKSRTGLDLYEQYF.

The chain is built from TRBV6-5 and TRBJ1-1; 8 nucleotides align to TRBD1. This CDR3 spans 15 amino acids. V gave up 8 bases and J gave up 1 base; unmatched junction bases: 9. Germline lookup yields CDR1 MNHEY and CDR2 SVGAGI. This chain's CDR3 is CASVRGPDSNTEAFF. The CDR3 coding sequence is TGTGCCAGCGTCAGGGGGCCGGATTCGAACACTGAAGCTTTCTTT.

This clone was detected once. The J gene is TRBJ1-1, the V gene TRBV5-6, with 11 bases matching TRBD1. The junction had 3 bases not matched to a gene; V was cut back by 2 bases and J by 0 bases. The CDR3 is 16 residues long. Germline V CDR1 and CDR2: SGHDT, YYEEEE. CDR3 protein: CASSFGTGGMNTEAFF. CDR3 nucleotides: TGTGCCAGCAGCTTTGGGACAGGGGGAATGAACACTGAAGCTTTCTTT. Full variable domain (rest looked up from reference TRBV5-6 and TRBJ1-1): DAGVTQSPTHLIKTRGQQVTLRCSPKSGHDTVSWYQQALGQGPQFIFQYYEEEERQRGNFPDRFSGHQFPNYSSELNVNALLLGDSALYLCASSFGTGGMNTEAFFGQGTRLTVV.

The chain has TRBV19 and TRBJ2-2, with 10 bases identical to TRBD2. V dropped 6 bases and J dropped 8; count of bases not matched to a gene: 12. Germline assignment: CDR1 LNHDA and CDR2 SQIVND (reference sequence). The CDR3 is 16 residues long. CDR3 sequence reads: CASSLIGTSAAGELFF. CDR3 nucleotide sequence: TGTGCCAGTAGCCTCATAGGGACTAGCGCTGCGGGGGAGCTGTTTTTT.

This clone was detected once. The chain couples TRBV6-5 to TRBJ1-2, with 12 bases matching TRBD1. Trimming cost V 7 bases and J 8 bases; bases outside gene matches: 11. The CDR3 is 15 amino acids. Germline CDR1 is MNHEY and CDR2 is SVGAGI. The CDR3 nucleotides read TGTGCCAGCACTGAGGACGGGACAGGGGGCGGAGGCTACACCTTC. Amino acids: CASTEDGTGGGGYTF.

The CDR3 spells CASSDVRGLNYGYTF. The CDR3 DNA reads TGTGCCAGCAGTGATGTCAGGGGGCTGAACTATGGCTACACCTTC. The chain links TRBV6-1 to TRBJ1-2; TRBD1 matches at 8 bases. This CDR3 is built from 15 residues. CDR1 MNHNS and CDR2 SASEGT come from the germline V gene. The V gene end was trimmed by 3 bases and the J gene end by 2 bases; junction bases not matched to a gene: 5.

This rearrangement joins TRBV6-6 to TRBJ1-4; 7 bases are shared with TRBD1. V lost 6 bases and J lost 5; bases outside the gene matches: 6. Germline CDR1 is MNHNY and CDR2 is SVGAGI (reference sequence). There are 14 residues in the CDR3. For the CDR3, the DNA is TGTGCCAGCAGGCCGACAGGGACAAATGAAAAACTGTTTTTT. Protein product: CASRPTGTNEKLFF.

This clone was counted once. The chain employs TRBV7-8 and TRBJ1-6, with TRBD1 identical over 9 bases. J lost 14 bases, V lost 5 bases, and 10 bases had no gene match. Germline CDR1 reads SGHVS; CDR2 reads FQNEAQ. This CDR3 spans 14 amino acids. CDR3 sequence (DNA): TGTGCCAGCAGCCCCCGGGACAGGGCTAAATCCCTCCACTTT. Protein sequence: CASSPRDRAKSLHF.

The chain is built from TRBV6-5 and TRBJ2-1; TRBD2 might be the D (6 bases). This CDR3 is 15 amino acids long. In germline, CDR1 is MNHEY, CDR2 SVGAGI. The V gene lost 5 bases and the J gene lost 9 bases, with 20 bases spanning the gap. The CDR3 DNA reads TGTGCCAGCAGTCCGAGGACTATATGGGACGCTGAGCAGTTCTTC. This encodes CASSPRTIWDAEQFF.

V and J are TRBV5-8 and TRBJ2-5, with D possibly matching TRBD1 (6 bases). Per germline, CDR1 SGHTS and CDR2 YDEGEE. The CDR3 runs to 15 residues. V was clipped by 3 bases and J by 5 bases, with 17 bases between them. The CDR3 DNA reads as TGTGCCAGCAGCTCAGAGGGACACCGAGGGGAGACCCAGTACTTC. It encodes CASSSEGHRGETQYF.

This clone was counted once. J is TRBJ1-2 and V is TRBV7-3; perhaps TRBD1 as D (6 bases). Between the trimmed V and J ends, which lost 0 bases and 8 bases, there was a span of 19 bases. The CDR3 totals 16 residues. Germline-derived CDR1 and CDR2 are SGHTA and FQGTGA. In DNA, the CDR3 is TGTGCCAGCAGCTTAACCGCCGGGACAATGGAACAGGGCTACACCTTC. Translation gives CASSLTAGTMEQGYTF. Using reference TRBV7-3 and TRBJ1-2 for the parts outside the CDR3, the full variable domain is GAGVSQTPSNKVTEKGKYVELRCDPISGHTALYWYRQSLGQGPEFLIYFQGTGAADDSGLPNDRFFAVRPEGSVSTLKIQRTERGDSAVYLCASSLTAGTMEQGYTFGSGTRLTVV.

For the CDR3, the DNA is TGTGCCAGTATAGCCGGTAATGAGCAGTTCTTC. Protein product: CASIAGNEQFF. J is TRBJ2-1 and V is TRBV19, with D hard to call. Trimming stripped 7 bases from V and 7 bases from J, with 8 bases between. CDR3 length equals 11 residues. Looked up from germline, CDR1 is LNHDA and CDR2 is SQIVND (reference sequence). Full variable domain (outside the CDR3, taken from reference TRBV19 and TRBJ2-1): DGGITQSPKYLFRKEGQNVTLSCEQNLNHDAMYWYRQDPGQGLRLIYYSQIVNDFQKGDIAEGYSVSREKKESFPLTVTSAQKNPTAFYLCASIAGNEQFFGPGTRLTVL.

This clone has only a few counts. The CDR3 here is CASSQDFGGGAYEQYF. CDR3 sequence (DNA): TGCGCCAGCAGCCAAGATTTTGGCGGGGGGGCCTACGAGCAGTACTTC. The V call is TRBV4-3, the J call TRBJ2-7, with 9 nucleotides matching TRBD2. The CDR3 loop spans 16 amino acids. Trimming took 0 bases from V and 2 from J; bases not matched to a gene: 5. The germline gives CDR1 LGHNA, CDR2 YSLEER.

J is TRBJ1-2 and V is TRBV12-5, with 7 bases lining up with TRBD1. CDR3 size: 17 residues. Germline CDR1 is LGHNT and CDR2 is FRNRAP. V lost 7 bases and J lost 4; bases outside the gene matches: 18. The DNA for the CDR3 is TGTGCTAGTGCCCTCTCGAACCGACAGGGAAGAATCTATGGCTACACCTTC. This encodes CASALSNRQGRIYGYTF.

This clone was counted a single time. V is TRBV2 and J is TRBJ1-1; possibly TRBD1 for D (6 bases). The CDR3 consists of 13 residues. CDR1 SNHLY and CDR2 FYNNEI come from the germline V gene. V gave up 4 bases and J gave up 1 base, with 7 bases separating them. The CDR3 bases are TGTGCCAGCAGTGCCAGGGGGAACACTGAAGCTTTCTTT. It is translated as CASSARGNTEAFF.

The V gene is TRBV25-1, the J gene TRBJ2-1, with 10 positions matching TRBD1. Germline V gene sequence: CDR1 MGHDK, CDR2 SYGVNS. With 5 bases clipped from V and 9 bases from J, the junction kept 7 bases outside the gene matches. The CDR3 is made up of 14 amino acids. CDR3 residues: CASSPRQGASEQFF. CDR3 coding DNA: TGTGCCAGCAGTCCGAGACAGGGGGCCAGTGAGCAGTTCTTC.

The rearrangement joins TRBV18 to TRBJ2-5; D perhaps matches TRBD1 (5 bases). The CDR3 has 14 residues. Germline V lookup: CDR1 KGHSH, CDR2 LQKENI. The V end lost 2 bases, the J end lost 4 bases, and 11 bases lay between the germline ends. The CDR3 nucleotides are TGTGCCAGCTCACCAGTAAGGGGTAGAGAGACCCAGTACTTC. Its translation is CASSPVRGRETQYF.

The chain uses TRBV7-2 and TRBJ1-2; TRBD1 is a possible D gene (5 bases). The CDR3 covers 13 residues. Germline-derived CDR1 and CDR2 are SGHTA and FQGNSA. V was cut by 5 bases and J by 1 base, with 8 bases left in between. The CDR3 is CASSVDSNYGYTF. The DNA of the CDR3 is TGTGCCAGCAGCGTCGACAGTAACTATGGCTACACCTTC.

This chain connects TRBV4-2 to TRBJ2-2, with 10 positions matching TRBD2. With 3 bases clipped from V and 3 bases from J, the junction kept 4 bases outside the gene matches. CDR1 is LGHNA, CDR2 YNFKEQ, per germline. The CDR3 length is 16 residues. In DNA, the CDR3 is TGTGCCAGCAGCCAGAGCGGGGGGGCTGACACCGGGGAGCTGTTTTTT. Its protein product is CASSQSGGADTGELFF.

This rearrangement joins TRBV7-8 to TRBJ1-6; 8 nucleotides align to TRBD1. CDR3 length: 17 amino acids. V was pared by 2 bases and J by 7 bases, with 10 bases of the junction left unmatched. Germline V CDR1 and CDR2: SGHVS, FQNEAQ. The CDR3 nucleotides are TGTGCCAGCAGCTTAAGGCAGGGGGCGCAGGTCAATTCACCCCTCCACTTT. Protein sequence: CASSLRQGAQVNSPLHF.

This chain joins TRBV19 and TRBJ1-4; D perhaps matches TRBD1 (6 bases). Germline CDR1 reads LNHDA; CDR2 reads SQIVND (reference sequence). The CDR3 spans 13 residues. V lost 7 bases and J lost 3, with 9 bases in between. The DNA for the CDR3 is TGTGCCAGTAATGGGACACCTAATGAAAAACTGTTTTTT. Translation gives CASNGTPNEKLFF.

The gene calls are TRBV2 and TRBJ1-1, with TRBD1 matching over 8 bases. CDR3 length: 14 amino acids. V was clipped by 11 bases and J by 8 bases; unmatched bases: 16. Germline V gene data show CDR1 as SNHLY and CDR2 as FYNNEI. CDR3 nucleotides: TGTGCCTGGGCCCGGGACAGGTACTCGGGAGAAGCTTTCTTT. Its protein product is CAWARDRYSGEAFF.